The TCR beta chain described here comes from a study of cytomegalovirus exposure and HLA in healthy donors (dated by TCRdb to about 2017). Notes on the research overall: An earlier analysis of approximately 600 of the donors reported 276 Gb of sequence data and roughly 100 million unique TCR beta sequences from about 180 million T cells. Approximately 300 gigabases of sequencing data and 91 million or so unique TCR sequences made up an early release that covered approximately 700 HLA-typed donors. The genetic ancestry cluster associated with self-reported Caucasian donors included 81% of the roughly 400 genotyped donors. The study aimed to test whether cataloging public T cell receptors could reveal signatures of past pathogen exposure. The study used immunosequencing to profile the T cell repertoires of about 670 subjects and linked those repertoires to cytomegalovirus serostatus. Besides the first cohort of 666 subjects, a separate validation cohort made up of over 95 different subjects was used. To predict cytomegalovirus infection status, the study brought together high-throughput TCR immunosequencing, statistical association of individual TCRs with disease status, and machine learning. A later analysis re-examined previously published TCR beta repertoires from over 500 donors and added high-resolution HLA genotyping to investigate patterns of TCR occurrence. In the later analysis, no new phenotypic data were used to find candidate immune exposures; instead, reliance was placed on TCR beta sequences and their occurrence across donors. An earlier analysis of 587 of the donors used high-throughput TCR beta sequencing to judge whether each TCR beta V gene segment behaved as functional or pseudogenic. Donor age, sex, ethnicity and CMV serostatus were collected together with the repertoire data. A later genetic analysis took genome-wide SNP genotypes for 398 of the 666 donors and used that subset as a discovery cohort. All discovery cohort repertoires had been generated using a single sequencing platform. HLA typing included class I and class II loci at four-digit resolution. Typing coverage differed by locus: A, B, C, DRB1 and DQB1 were typed in roughly 620-640 donors, DQA1 in 500 to 550, DPA1 in around 610, and DPB1 in 400 to 490. Roughly 5 DR-DQ haplotypes were treated as single units for association and clustering because of strong linkage in the cohort. Across 300 to 500 genotyped donors of the cohort, an average of approximately 240,000 unique TCR beta nucleotide sequences per donor were sequenced, and roughly 18% of those sequences were non-productive.

The cohort comprised around 700 healthy bone marrow donors. At the time of sampling, all cohort members were nominally healthy, though unrecorded immune exposures were likely present. The donor was CMV seropositive and belonged to the group of over 250 seropositive cohort members. Each donor provided a peripheral blood sample, and peripheral blood mononuclear cells were used for TCR beta sequencing. Genomic DNA was extracted from the blood cell samples with the Qiagen DNeasy Blood Extraction Kit. Preparation of the library involved the immunoSEQ multiplex PCR assay. The multiplex PCR relied on a mix of 60 forward primers for TCR Vbeta segments and 13 reverse primers for TCR Jbeta segments. Amplification of the CDR3 region of rearranged TCR beta genes was performed with a multiplex PCR assay on genomic DNA. The Illumina HiSeq System was used to sequence the amplified TCR beta libraries as 87-base-pair reads. As for the original processing: A later analysis counted tens of millions of unique TCR beta chains across the 700 or so repertoires, and around 9.9 million of these chains were shared by at least two donors. Raw reads were error-corrected and collapsed into unique sequences with a nearest-neighbor algorithm that merged closely related sequences to remove PCR and sequencing errors. To assign V, D and J gene segments, CDR3 sequences were aligned to IMGT reference sequences. For a sequence to be retained, at least a six-nucleotide match to both a V gene segment and a J gene segment was required. A rearrangement counted as productive if the CDR3 had no stop codons and remained in frame with V and J, and every other rearrangement counted as non-productive. CDR3 was defined by IMGT convention, running from the second conserved V-encoded cysteine to the conserved J-encoded phenylalanine. The earlier analysis of 500 to 750 of the donors excluded any sequence lacking an unambiguous match to a single V gene segment. In an earlier analysis of approximately 560 of the donors, a V segment was called functional when productive rearrangements were above 56.7%, and segregating when the standard deviation between donors exceeded 5%. A statistical classification framework was built to diagnose cytomegalovirus status from the catalog of TCR beta chain sequences. A later analysis assigned V and J genes by comparing TCR nucleotide sequences with IMGT/GENE-DB human TR gene sequences. A later analysis assigned CDR3 sequences and most-parsimonious VDJ recombination scenarios with the TCRdist pipeline. A later analysis defined each TCR beta chain by its CDR3 amino acid sequence plus V-gene family, and excluded reads lacking a unique V-gene family. A later analysis removed 550 to 650 highly shared, low-generation-probability nucleotide sequences to deal with suspected cross-contamination and a sequencing artifact. In a later analysis, a clonal expansion index was calculated for each public chain from normalized within-repertoire ranks of inferred template counts. In a later analysis, generation probabilities were computed using a VDJ recombination model fitted to out-of-frame rearrangements, and the results were checked against IGoR. In a later analysis, hypergeometric tests were used to score TCR-TCR, TCR-HLA and TCR-CMV co-occurrence, with a repertoire-size bias correction applied to TCR pairs. A later analysis estimated false discovery rates by permuting HLA or CMV assignments 20 times. In a later analysis, co-occurring TCRs were grouped using DBSCAN, and TCRdist sequence similarity was added for clustering within HLA-allele-positive subsets. For co-occurrence clustering, repertoires with fewer than 30,000 or more than 120,000 public chains were excluded, along with roughly five repertoires with anomalous nucleotide sharing. Sourced from immuneACCESS, this table was stored by TCRdb with only in-frame sequences that have V and J called. A share of the clones is absent; for the studies checked, an unresolved V gene accounts for under half, and the remainder has no known explanation. V and J calls and clone size are those listed in that table; D and trimming were worked out from the DNA. Here the sample has roughly 79,000 clones; around 70% occur a single time. The leading ten clones occupy about 6.2% of the sample.

On this clone itself: Its antigen is not yet known. No quality values exist for individual bases; no much larger clone is one base distant.

Relative to germline, V is 8 bases shorter and J is 7 bases shorter, with 12 bases between their ends. The CDR3 measures 12 amino acids from cysteine to phenylalanine. The DNA shown is the 36-base CDR3, in frame from base 1. From the germline V gene (reference sequence), CDR1 is LNHDA and CDR2 is SQIVND. The research as a whole found: V-gene and J-gene trimming of TCR beta chains was associated with a missense DCLRE1C variant in a later genetic analysis, and the association was replicated in an independent cohort. In a later analysis, most CMV-associated TCR beta chains were found to appear HLA-restricted, with HLA associations seemingly driven largely by CMV exposure. In an earlier analysis of some 500 of the donors, most TCR beta V segments appeared in productive rearrangements about 87% or about 30% of the time, broadly matching IMGT annotations. At a false discovery rate of 0.05, a later analysis linked some 17,000 TCR beta sequences to specific HLA alleles. In vitro tests confirmed that a few of the cytomegalovirus-associated TCR beta chains recognize cytomegalovirus antigens. The authors suggested that the approach could potentially be generalized to other disease states and immunological phenotypes. According to a later analysis, TCR association rates differed among HLA loci, with DRB1 alleles showing the most associated TCRs and HLA-C alleles showing the fewest. In a later analysis, HLA-associated TCR beta chains were found to be more clonally expanded and to have lower generation probabilities than equally common non-associated chains. A cluster of highly shared sequence variants was judged likely to be a technical artifact of the sequencing pipeline. A further reported finding was that TCR beta sequences accurately predicted the HLA-A and HLA-B alleles for most subjects in the first cohort. HLA typing was unavailable for some donors at each locus, so association tests used only the typed subset. Roughly uniform sequencing depth across donors was assumed in presence/absence analyses, although this assumption may not hold. Because counts were too low, roughly 16 rarely observed V segments, including chromosome 9 orphons, were left out of the earlier analysis of a few hundred of the donors. The only immune exposure information available for the cohort was CMV serostatus. Only TCR beta chains were sequenced in this cohort, and the absence of alpha or paired-chain data limited detectable features. Some IMGT-functional V segments, including TRBV6-2 and TRBV6-3, could not be distinguished by the 87-base-pair reads and were therefore excluded. Compared with the roughly 700-donor mean, donors in an Asian-associated ancestry cluster had fewer N-insertions in productive TCRs, according to a later genetic analysis. When HLA alleles, especially DR and DQ, strongly co-occurred, attributing TCR associations to individual alleles was difficult. The study gave a list of 150 to 200 TCR beta chains associated with cytomegalovirus. A later analysis reported that several top co-occurrence clusters appeared linked to parvovirus B19, influenza, CMV and Epstein-Barr virus. The classifier was reported to diagnose cytomegalovirus status with high specificity and sensitivity in both the original cohort and the validation cohort. Linkage disequilibrium might explain the correlated functional status among segregating V segments, but an unknown experimental factor could not be ruled out. Most TCR sequences were seen in very few donors, while some public TCRs were found in many individuals.

The sample comprised PBMCs. Here the chain combines TRBV19 and TRBJ1-5; tentative D gene TRBD1, with 5 bases matching. This sequence originates from a woman aged 50 to 65 in good health and CMV-seropositive. The bases are TGTGCCAGTCAGGGACTTCTCCAGCCCCAGCATTTT. Translated, it reads CASQGLLQPQHF.